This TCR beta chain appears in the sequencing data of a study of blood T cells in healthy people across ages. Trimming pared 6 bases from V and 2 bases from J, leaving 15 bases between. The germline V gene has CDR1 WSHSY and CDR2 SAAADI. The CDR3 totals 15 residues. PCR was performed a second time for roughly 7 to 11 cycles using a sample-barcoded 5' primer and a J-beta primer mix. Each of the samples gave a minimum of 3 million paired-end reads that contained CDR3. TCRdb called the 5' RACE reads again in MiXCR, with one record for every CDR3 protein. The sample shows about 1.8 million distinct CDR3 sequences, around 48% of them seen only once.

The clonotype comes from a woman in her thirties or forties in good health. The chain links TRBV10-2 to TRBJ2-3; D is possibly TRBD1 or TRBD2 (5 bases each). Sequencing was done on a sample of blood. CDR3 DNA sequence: TGCGCCAGCAGGGGGGAAAGATCAAACACAGATACGCAGTATTTT. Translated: CASRGERSNTDTQYF.